One sample yielded the 32 T cell receptor beta chains listed below, sequenced in a study of early stage breast cancer tumors. Only in-frame clones appear in the TCRdb table, and some are missing; sequencing was by immunoSEQ multiplex PCR. The sample yields some 58,000 clones, 60% to 85% seen once. Sequenced material: blood. The receptors shown here come from a person under 45 with breast cancer.

Only a few counts were recorded for this clone. Other DNA sequences in the sample encode the same CDR3. This chain links TRBV27 with TRBJ1-5; no clear D gene. The CDR3 is made up of 15 amino acids. V gave up 2 bases and J gave up 2 bases, with 10 bases separating them. Germline CDR1 MNHEY, CDR2 SMNVEV (reference sequence). The CDR3 sequence is CASSLGVGGNQPQHF. The CDR3 bases are TGTGCCAGCAGTTTAGGGGTAGGTGGCAATCAGCCCCAGCATTTT.

The chain links TRBV27 to TRBJ2-7, with 7 bases identical to TRBD1. The germline V gene encodes CDR1 MNHEY and CDR2 SMNVEV (reference sequence). Germline trimming cut 6 bases from V and 3 bases from J; bases unmatched to any gene: 8. This CDR3 region has 14 residues. DNA for the CDR3: TGTGCCAGCAGCCGCGGACAGGCCCACTACGAGCAGTACTTC. It yields the protein CASSRGQAHYEQYF.

V and J are TRBV9 and TRBJ2-2; 9 bases agree with TRBD2. The ends lost 4 bases at V and 2 bases at J; junction bases unmatched: 9. The CDR3 has 17 amino acids. Germline CDR1 is SGDLS and CDR2 is YYNGEE. In DNA, the CDR3 is TGTGCCAGCAGCACGGGGGGGCTAGCGGGAAACACCGGGGAGCTGTTTTTT. Its protein is CASSTGGLAGNTGELFF. Looking up the rest from reference TRBV9 and TRBJ2-2 gives the full variable domain: DSGVTQTPKHLITATGQRVTLRCSPRSGDLSVYWYQQSLDQGLQFLIQYYNGEERAKGNILERFSAQQFPDLHSELNLSSLELGDSALYFCASSTGGLAGNTGELFFGEGSRLTVL.

The gene calls are TRBV18 and TRBJ2-2; D is undetermined. This CDR3 has 14 residues. The germline V gene encodes CDR1 KGHSH and CDR2 LQKENI. Trimming took 3 bases from V and 1 from J, leaving 6 bases between them. CDR3 amino acids: CASSPELNTGELFF. CDR3 bases: TGTGCCAGCTCACCGGAGTTGAACACCGGGGAGCTGTTTTTT.

The rearrangement links TRBV5-8 to TRBJ2-1; 9 positions agree with TRBD1. With 4 bases clipped from V and 15 bases from J, the junction kept 14 bases outside the gene matches. This CDR3 is 14 amino acids long. The germline V gene has CDR1 SGHTS and CDR2 YDEGEE. CDR3 coding DNA: TGTGCCAGCAGCCGCGGGACAGGGAGGACCGCGAGGTTCTTC. Translation: CASSRGTGRTARFF.

The chain is built from TRBV2 and TRBJ1-1, with D perhaps matching TRBD1 (6 bases). In germline, CDR1 is SNHLY, CDR2 FYNNEI. There are 14 residues in the CDR3. V lost 4 bases and J 6 bases, leaving 15 bases between the germline ends. CDR3 in DNA: TGTGCCAGCAGTGGACTCACAGGGTCGGCTGAAGCTTTCTTT. It yields the protein CASSGLTGSAEAFF. Looking up the rest from reference TRBV2 and TRBJ1-1 gives the full variable domain: EPEVTQTPSHQVTQMGQEVILRCVPISNHLYFYWYRQILGQKVEFLVSFYNNEISEKSEIFDDQFSVERPDGSNFTLKIRSTKLEDSAMYFCASSGLTGSAEAFFGQGTRLTVV.

The CDR3 region has the DNA TGTGCCATCAGCTACAGACTAGCGGGGACCTACAATGAGCAGTTCTTC. It translates to CAISYRLAGTYNEQFF. V usage is TRBV10-3 and J usage is TRBJ2-1, with 11 positions matching TRBD2. This CDR3 has 16 residues. Trimming removed 6 bases from V and 2 bases from J; junction bases left unmatched: 6. Germline loops: CDR1 ENHRY, CDR2 SYGVKD.

This clone is termed medium-sized (0.01 to 0.1%). The chain recombines TRBV30 with TRBJ2-6, with D tentatively TRBD1 (6 bases). The CDR3 is 15 residues long. The germline gives CDR1 GTSNPN, CDR2 SVGIG (reference sequence). Trimming stripped 5 bases from V and 4 bases from J, with 15 bases between. Here the CDR3 DNA reads TGTGCCTGGGGCCCAGGGGTCTCCGGGGCCAACGTCCTGACTTTC. Amino acid sequence: CAWGPGVSGANVLTF.

This chain joins TRBV30 and TRBJ2-2; 7 nucleotides agree with TRBD2. The J segment lost 1 base and the V segment lost 1 base, leaving 6 bases of the junction unmatched. Per the germline V gene, CDR1 is GTSNPN and CDR2 is SVGIG (reference sequence). The CDR3 is 16 amino acids. The CDR3 coding sequence is TGTGCCTGGAGTGACCTAGCGGAGTGGAACACCGGGGAGCTGTTTTTT. Amino acids: CAWSDLAEWNTGELFF. The variable domain in full, with the rest retrieved from reference TRBV30 and TRBJ2-2, is SQTIHQWPATLVQPVGSPLSLECTVEGTSNPNLYWYRQAAGRGLQLLFYSVGIGQISSEVPQNLSASRPQDRQFILSSKKLLLSDSGFYLCAWSDLAEWNTGELFFGEGSRLTVL.

V usage is TRBV2 and J usage is TRBJ2-7; tentative D call: TRBD2 (6 bases). This CDR3 contains 14 residues. V shed 10 bases and J shed 4 bases, with 20 bases lying between them. CDR1 and CDR2 from the germline V gene are SNHLY and FYNNEI. The CDR3 DNA reads TGTGCCACCCACCCGGGAATAGCGGATTACGAGCAGTACTTC. Amino acids: CATHPGIADYEQYF.

The chain uses TRBV19 and TRBJ1-1; D is ambiguous. Germline V gives CDR1 LNHDA, CDR2 SQIVND (reference sequence). With 8 bases removed from V and 0 bases from J, the gap between germline ends came to 13 bases. The CDR3 has 14 amino acids. The DNA of the CDR3 is TGTGCCAGTCAGACTCAGCTCATGAACACTGAAGCTTTCTTT. Protein: CASQTQLMNTEAFF.

This chain connects TRBV9 to TRBJ2-3, with D unclear. The V end lost 3 bases, the J end lost 2 bases, and 16 bases lay between the germline ends. The CDR3 is 16 residues long. The V gene's germline CDR1 is SGDLS and CDR2 YYNGEE. CDR3 DNA: TGTGCCAGCAGCGAATCAACCCTGACCCTCACAGATACGCAGTATTTT. Its protein is CASSESTLTLTDTQYF.

The genes are TRBV4-3 and TRBJ2-7; D not resolved. Trimming left V 0 bases short and J 1 base short, with 13 bases between. This CDR3 has 16 residues. Germline CDR1 is LGHNA and CDR2 is YSLEER. DNA of the CDR3: TGCGCCAGCAGCCAAGATCATACAGCCCTTTCCTACGAGCAGTACTTC. Translating gives CASSQDHTALSYEQYF.

This sequence joins TRBV9 and TRBJ2-1, with D perhaps given as TRBD1 or TRBD2 (5 bases each). Between the trimmed V and J ends, which lost 3 bases and 9 bases, there was a span of 7 bases. The CDR3 has 11 residues. The germline CDR1 and CDR2 sequences are SGDLS and YYNGEE. The CDR3 spells CASSGGAEQFF. The CDR3 region has the DNA TGTGCCAGCAGCGGAGGGGCTGAGCAGTTCTTC.

V is TRBV5-1 and J is TRBJ2-7, with 9 nucleotides matching TRBD1. Per germline, CDR1 SGHRS and CDR2 YFSETQ. V trimming: 1 base; J trimming: 2 bases; junction bases outside the gene matches: 4. This CDR3 contains 15 residues. This CDR3 reads CASSLNTGGTYEQYF. The CDR3 DNA sequence: TGCGCCAGCAGCTTGAACACAGGGGGCACCTACGAGCAGTACTTC.

This clone came up once. The chain joins TRBV28 to TRBJ1-2; D call uncertain. The V end lost 3 bases, the J end lost 2 bases, and 7 bases lay between the germline ends. The CDR3 length is 13 residues. Germline V gives CDR1 MDHEN, CDR2 SYDVKM. The CDR3 DNA is TGTGCCAGCAGTTTGGGGATCAACTATGGCTACACCTTC. It is translated as CASSLGINYGYTF.

Only one count was recorded for this clone. The V and J genes are TRBV27 and TRBJ2-1, with no clear D. V was clipped by 1 base and J by 4 bases, with 8 bases between them. Germline assignment: CDR1 MNHEY and CDR2 SMNVEV (reference sequence). CDR3 length equals 14 residues. The DNA for the CDR3 is TGTGCCAGCAGTTTATATCGGAGTTACAATGAGCAGTTCTTC. It codes for CASSLYRSYNEQFF.

The chain has TRBV10-1 and TRBJ1-1; perhaps TRBD1 as D (6 bases). Germline CDR1 is WNHNN and CDR2 is SYGVQD (reference sequence). The CDR3 is made up of 18 amino acids. V lost 2 bases and J lost 5, with 24 bases in between. CDR3 residues: CASSEPGVRQVGGTEAFF. DNA of the CDR3: TGCGCCAGCAGTGAGCCGGGGGTTCGACAGGTTGGAGGGACTGAAGCTTTCTTT.

The gene calls are TRBV6-5 and TRBJ2-1, with a weak D call TRBD2 (7 bases). V was clipped by 7 bases and J by 9 bases, with 22 bases between them. The CDR3 runs to 15 residues. CDR1 and CDR2 (germline): MNHEY, SVGAGI. The CDR3 sequence is CASKGGGSGPGEQFF. In DNA, the CDR3 is TGTGCCAGCAAGGGGGGAGGGAGTGGCCCTGGTGAGCAGTTCTTC.

The chain combines TRBV7-3 with TRBJ2-2, with D hard to call. This CDR3 comprises 14 residues. V gave up 1 base and J gave up 7 bases, with 10 bases separating them. Germline-derived CDR1 and CDR2 are SGHTA and FQGTGA. The CDR3 sequence is CASSLKTSVGELFF. Here the CDR3 DNA reads TGTGCCAGCAGCTTAAAGACAAGTGTCGGGGAGCTGTTTTTT.

The rearrangement uses TRBV2 and TRBJ1-4; weak D call: TRBD1 (5 bases). In germline, CDR1 is SNHLY, CDR2 FYNNEI. V gave up 2 bases and J gave up 6 bases, with 13 bases separating them. This CDR3 comprises 15 residues. CDR3 DNA sequence: TGTGCCAGCAGTGAATATCCGGGGGGAGATGAAAAACTGTTTTTT. It is translated as CASSEYPGGDEKLFF.

The chain recombines TRBV9 with TRBJ2-7; D is unclear. Trimming left V 1 base short and J 7 bases short, with 21 bases between. Germline V lookup: CDR1 SGDLS, CDR2 YYNGEE. The CDR3 spans 16 residues. In DNA, the CDR3 is TGTGCCAGCAGCGTAACCCAACTACCTGGGGTCGGGGAGCAGTACTTC. It encodes CASSVTQLPGVGEQYF.

In this sample, this clone turned up once. This sequence joins TRBV9 and TRBJ1-3; 10 nucleotides align to TRBD1. V lost 0 bases to trimming and J lost 5 bases; unmatched junction nucleotides: 8. Germline assignment: CDR1 SGDLS and CDR2 YYNGEE. The CDR3 is made up of 17 amino acids. As DNA, the CDR3 is TGTGCCAGCAGCGTAGGTGGAGGGACAGGGGAACGAAACACCATATATTTT. This codes for CASSVGGGTGERNTIYF.

The gene calls are TRBV9 and TRBJ2-1, with 10 bases lining up with TRBD2. The J segment lost 8 bases and the V segment lost 0 bases, leaving 14 bases of the junction unmatched. Germline V gene lookup returns CDR1 SGDLS and CDR2 YYNGEE. This CDR3 comprises 18 residues. Here the CDR3 DNA reads TGTGCCAGCAGCGTAGAGGGAGGGGCTAGCGGGAGAATCTATGAGCAGTTCTTC. The encoded protein is CASSVEGGASGRIYEQFF.

The chain combines TRBV27 with TRBJ2-7, with D uncertain. Trimming took off 6 bases at V and 5 bases at J, with 14 bases between the two ends. Germline CDR1 reads MNHEY; CDR2 reads SMNVEV (reference sequence). This CDR3 has 13 amino acids. The CDR3 nucleotides are TGTGCCAGCAGCCCCCCAGCACGAGACGAGCAGTACTTC. Protein: CASSPPARDEQYF.

The chain recombines TRBV30 with TRBJ2-7, with D perhaps assigned TRBD1 or TRBD2 (5 bases each). Trimming cost V 0 bases and J 5 bases, with 14 bases left between them. Looked up from germline, CDR1 is GTSNPN and CDR2 is SVGIG (reference sequence). The length of the CDR3 is 14 residues. CDR3 sequence reads: CAWSVLGVDDEQYF. CDR3 coding DNA: TGTGCCTGGAGTGTGCTGGGGGTGGATGACGAGCAGTACTTC.

The rearrangement links TRBV19 to TRBJ1-5; 8 bases are shared with TRBD1. V gave up 4 bases and J gave up 5 bases; unmatched junction bases: 4. Germline assignment: CDR1 LNHDA and CDR2 SQIVND (reference sequence). The CDR3 length is 14 residues. As DNA, the CDR3 is TGTGCCAGTAGTAGACAGGGGCTTTATCAGCCCCAGCATTTT. It is translated as CASSRQGLYQPQHF.

The rearrangement uses TRBV2 and TRBJ1-5; the match to TRBD1 covers 10 bases. From germline, CDR1 is SNHLY and CDR2 FYNNEI. The CDR3 is 15 amino acids. V dropped 6 bases and J dropped 6; count of bases not matched to a gene: 8. For the CDR3, the DNA is TGTGCCAGCAGGGGGGGACAGGGGAGAGGTCAGCCCCAGCATTTT. Protein sequence: CASRGGQGRGQPQHF.

For this clone: The junction shows a germline mismatch at one end, possibly a read error. This chain links TRBV5-1 with TRBJ1-3; the D is unclear. The germline V gene encodes CDR1 SGHRS and CDR2 YFSETQ. This CDR3 contains 14 residues. Here the CDR3 reads CASSHGIFGDTIYF. As DNA, the CDR3 is TGCGCCAGCAGCCATGGGATTTTTGGAGACACCATATATTTT.

The J gene is TRBJ2-1, the V gene TRBV11-2, with TRBD2 identical over 13 bases. V shed 5 bases, J shed 8 bases, and the junction held 6 bases outside the gene matches. The CDR3 spans 15 residues. Germline loops: CDR1 SGHAT, CDR2 FQNNGV. DNA of the CDR3: TGTGCCAGCAGCCTACTAGCGGGAGGGGTCGATGAGCAGTTCTTC. Residues: CASSLLAGGVDEQFF.

Here the CDR3 reads CASSQGLGGGETQYF. CDR3 DNA: TGTGCCAGCAGCCAGGGGTTAGGGGGGGGAGAGACCCAGTACTTC. This sequence joins TRBV7-2 and TRBJ2-5; possible D gene TRBD2, 7 bases. The CDR3 covers 15 residues. Germline V gene lookup returns CDR1 SGHTA and CDR2 FQGNSA. V shed 5 bases and J shed 4 bases, with 17 bases lying between them.

The chain uses TRBV7-9 and TRBJ2-2; D is perhaps TRBD2 (6 bases). Trimming took 1 base from V and 7 from J, leaving 16 bases between them. The CDR3 runs to 16 residues. CDR1 is SEHNR and CDR2 is FQNEAQ in the germline V gene (reference sequence). The CDR3 region is CASSLGYGSENGELFF. In DNA form, the CDR3 reads TGTGCCAGCAGCTTAGGGTACGGGAGCGAAAACGGGGAGCTGTTTTTT.